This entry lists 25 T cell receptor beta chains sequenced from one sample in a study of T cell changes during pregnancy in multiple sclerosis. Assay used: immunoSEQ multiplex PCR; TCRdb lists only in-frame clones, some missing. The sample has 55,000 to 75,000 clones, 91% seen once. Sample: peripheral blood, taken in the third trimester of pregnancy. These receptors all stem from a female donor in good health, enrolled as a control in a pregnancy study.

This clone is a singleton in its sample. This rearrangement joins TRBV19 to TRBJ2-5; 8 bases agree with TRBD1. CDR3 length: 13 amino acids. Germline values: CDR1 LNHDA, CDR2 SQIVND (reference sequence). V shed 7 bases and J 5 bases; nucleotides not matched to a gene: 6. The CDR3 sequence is CASNQGARETQYF. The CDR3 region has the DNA TGTGCCAGTAATCAGGGGGCGCGGGAGACCCAGTACTTC.

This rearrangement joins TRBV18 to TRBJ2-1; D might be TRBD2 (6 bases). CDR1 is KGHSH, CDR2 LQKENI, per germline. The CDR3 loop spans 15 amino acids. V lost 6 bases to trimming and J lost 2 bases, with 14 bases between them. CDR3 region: CASSPSGGTYNEQFF. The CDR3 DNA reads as TGTGCCAGCTCCCCCAGCGGAGGGACCTACAATGAGCAGTTCTTC.

CDR3 in DNA: TGTGCCAGCAGCTTACGGGGGGGGCCATCCTACAATGAGCAGTTCTTC. Encoded protein: CASSLRGGPSYNEQFF. The rearrangement links TRBV7-9 to TRBJ2-1; 8 bases are a match to TRBD2. Germline CDR1 reads SEHNR; CDR2 reads FQNEAQ (reference sequence). Trimming took 2 bases from V and 1 from J; bases not matched to a gene: 4. The CDR3 totals 16 residues.

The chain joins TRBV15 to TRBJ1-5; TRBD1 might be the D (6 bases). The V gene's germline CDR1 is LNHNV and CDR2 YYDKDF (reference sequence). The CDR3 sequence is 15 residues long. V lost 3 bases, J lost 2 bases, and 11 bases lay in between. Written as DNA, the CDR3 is TGTGCCACCAGCAGGGATAGACAGGGCAATCAGCCCCAGCATTTT. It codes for CATSRDRQGNQPQHF.

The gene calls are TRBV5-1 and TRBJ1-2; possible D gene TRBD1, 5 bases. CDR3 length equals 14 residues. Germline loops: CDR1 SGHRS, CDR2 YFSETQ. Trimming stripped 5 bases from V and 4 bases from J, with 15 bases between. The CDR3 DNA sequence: TGCGCCAGCAGGGCGGGGGACCGGGGCTATGGCTACACCTTC. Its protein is CASRAGDRGYGYTF.

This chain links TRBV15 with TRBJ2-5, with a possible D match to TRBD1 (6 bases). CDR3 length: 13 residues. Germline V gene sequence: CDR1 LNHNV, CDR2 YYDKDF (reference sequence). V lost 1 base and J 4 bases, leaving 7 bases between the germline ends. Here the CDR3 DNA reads TGTGCCACCAGCAGAGGCAGGGGAGAGACCCAGTACTTC. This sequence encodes CATSRGRGETQYF.

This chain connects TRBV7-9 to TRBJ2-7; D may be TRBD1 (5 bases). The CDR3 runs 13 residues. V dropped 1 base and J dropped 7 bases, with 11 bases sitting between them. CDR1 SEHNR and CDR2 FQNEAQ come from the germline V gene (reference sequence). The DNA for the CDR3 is TGTGCCAGCAGCTTAGGGTGGGGCTGGGAGCAGTACTTC. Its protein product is CASSLGWGWEQYF.

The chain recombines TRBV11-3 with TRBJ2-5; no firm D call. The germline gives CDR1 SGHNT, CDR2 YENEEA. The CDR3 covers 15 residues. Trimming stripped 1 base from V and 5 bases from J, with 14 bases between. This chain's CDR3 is CASSLGATVSETQYF. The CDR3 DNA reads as TGTGCCAGCAGCTTAGGGGCGACGGTGAGCGAGACCCAGTACTTC.

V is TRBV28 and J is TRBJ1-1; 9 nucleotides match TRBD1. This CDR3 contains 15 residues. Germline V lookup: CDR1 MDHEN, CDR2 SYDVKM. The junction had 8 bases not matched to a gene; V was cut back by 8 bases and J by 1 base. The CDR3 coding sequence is TGTGCCAGCGGAATTCAGGGACAGGGGAACACTGAAGCTTTCTTT. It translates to CASGIQGQGNTEAFF.

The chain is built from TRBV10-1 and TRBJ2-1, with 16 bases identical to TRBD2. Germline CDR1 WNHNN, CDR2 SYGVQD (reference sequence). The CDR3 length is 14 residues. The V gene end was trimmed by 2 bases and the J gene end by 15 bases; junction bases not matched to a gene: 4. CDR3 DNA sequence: TGCGCCAGCAGTGAGGGGACTAGCGGGGGGGCAACGTTCTTC. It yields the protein CASSEGTSGGATFF.

The CDR3 DNA reads TGTGCCAGCAGCTTTCACCCGACAGTCCAAGAGACCCAGTACTTC. Translated: CASSFHPTVQETQYF. The genes are TRBV7-2 and TRBJ2-5; possible D gene TRBD1, 5 bases. There are 15 residues in the CDR3. Germline CDR1 reads SGHTA; CDR2 reads FQGNSA. The V and J ends lost 3 bases and 1 base respectively, with 12 bases between them.

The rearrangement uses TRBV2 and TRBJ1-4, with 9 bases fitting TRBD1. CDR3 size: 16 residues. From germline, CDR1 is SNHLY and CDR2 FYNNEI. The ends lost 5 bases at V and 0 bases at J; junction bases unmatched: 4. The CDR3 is CASSLRQGATNEKLFF. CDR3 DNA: TGTGCCAGCAGTTTACGACAGGGGGCAACTAATGAAAAACTGTTTTTT.

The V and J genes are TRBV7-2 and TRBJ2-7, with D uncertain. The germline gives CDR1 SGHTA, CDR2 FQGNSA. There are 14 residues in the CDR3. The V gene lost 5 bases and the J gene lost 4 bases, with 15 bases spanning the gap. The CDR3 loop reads CASSTNGVGYEQYF. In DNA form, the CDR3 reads TGTGCCAGCAGCACGAATGGAGTTGGGTACGAGCAGTACTTC.

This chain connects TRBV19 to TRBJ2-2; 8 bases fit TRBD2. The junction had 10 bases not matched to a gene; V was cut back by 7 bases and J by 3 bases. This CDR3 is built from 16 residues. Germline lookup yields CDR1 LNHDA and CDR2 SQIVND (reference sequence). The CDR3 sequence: CASTSRGGGDTGELFF. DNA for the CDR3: TGTGCCAGTACCTCCCGGGGGGGCGGAGACACCGGGGAGCTGTTTTTT.

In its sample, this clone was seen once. The CDR3 coding sequence is TGTGCCAGCAGCTTGAATGAAGAGACAGCTGATGGCTACACCTTC. This codes for CASSLNEETADGYTF. The gene calls are TRBV5-8 and TRBJ1-2, with D tentatively TRBD1 (5 bases). This CDR3 has 15 residues. In germline, CDR1 is SGHTS, CDR2 YDEGEE. Trimming shortened V by 1 base and J by 6 bases, and 16 bases separated the two germline ends.

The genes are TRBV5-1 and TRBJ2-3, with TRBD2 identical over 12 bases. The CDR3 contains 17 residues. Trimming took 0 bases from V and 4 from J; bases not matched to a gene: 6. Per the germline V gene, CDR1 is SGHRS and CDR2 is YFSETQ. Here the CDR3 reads CASSLVGLAGTSDTQYF. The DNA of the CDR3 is TGCGCCAGCAGCTTGGTTGGACTAGCGGGGACGTCAGATACGCAGTATTTT.

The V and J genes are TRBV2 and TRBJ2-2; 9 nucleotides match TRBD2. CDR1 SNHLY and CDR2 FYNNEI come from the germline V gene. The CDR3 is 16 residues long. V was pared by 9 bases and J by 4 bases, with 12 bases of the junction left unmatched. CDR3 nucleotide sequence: TGTGCCAGAGAGACTACGGCGGGGGGGAGCACCGGGGAGCTGTTTTTT. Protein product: CARETTAGGSTGELFF.

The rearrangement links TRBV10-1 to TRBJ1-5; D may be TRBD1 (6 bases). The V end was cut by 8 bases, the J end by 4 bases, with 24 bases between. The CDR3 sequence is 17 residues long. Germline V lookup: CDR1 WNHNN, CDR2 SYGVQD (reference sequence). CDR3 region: CASEKGGGGCNNQPQHF. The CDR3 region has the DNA TGCGCCAGCGAAAAAGGGGGAGGGGGATGTAATAATCAGCCCCAGCATTTT.

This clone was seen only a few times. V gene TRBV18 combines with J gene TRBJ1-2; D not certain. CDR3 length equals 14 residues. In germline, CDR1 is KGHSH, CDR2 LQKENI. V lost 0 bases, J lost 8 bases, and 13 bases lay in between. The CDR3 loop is CASSPPQISWGYTF. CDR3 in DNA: TGTGCCAGCTCACCACCGCAGATCTCCTGGGGCTACACCTTC.

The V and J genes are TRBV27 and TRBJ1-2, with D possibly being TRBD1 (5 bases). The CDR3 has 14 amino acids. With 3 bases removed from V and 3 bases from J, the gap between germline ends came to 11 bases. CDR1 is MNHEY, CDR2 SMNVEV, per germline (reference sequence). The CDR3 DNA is TGTGCCAGCAGTTTCAGGGCAACGGACTATGGCTACACCTTC. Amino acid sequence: CASSFRATDYGYTF.

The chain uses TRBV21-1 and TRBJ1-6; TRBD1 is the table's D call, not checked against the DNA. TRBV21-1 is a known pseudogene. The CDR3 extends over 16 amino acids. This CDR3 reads CASSKPPQGAYSPLHF. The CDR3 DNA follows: TGTGCCAGCAGCAAGCCCCCCCAGGGGGCGTATTCACCCCTCCACTTT.

The CDR3 DNA is TGTGCCAGTAGCCCGGACAGGGGGCGTCAGGATGAGCAGTTCTTC. Its translation is CASSPDRGRQDEQFF. The genes are TRBV19 and TRBJ2-1; 11 bases agree with TRBD1. V was clipped by 6 bases and J by 8 bases; unmatched bases: 9. Germline CDR1 reads LNHDA; CDR2 reads SQIVND (reference sequence). CDR3 length: 15 amino acids.

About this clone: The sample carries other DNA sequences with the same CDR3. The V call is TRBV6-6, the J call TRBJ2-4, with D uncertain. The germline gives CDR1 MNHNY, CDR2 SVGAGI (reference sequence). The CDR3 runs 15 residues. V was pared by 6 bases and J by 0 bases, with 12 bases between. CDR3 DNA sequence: TGTGCCAGCAGCGGTAGCCAACTAGCCAAAAACATTCAGTACTTC. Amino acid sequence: CASSGSQLAKNIQYF.

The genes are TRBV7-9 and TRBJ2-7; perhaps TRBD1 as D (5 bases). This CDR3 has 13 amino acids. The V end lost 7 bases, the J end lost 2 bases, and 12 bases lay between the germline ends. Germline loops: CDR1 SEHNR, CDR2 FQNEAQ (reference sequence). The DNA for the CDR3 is TGTGCCAGCACCAAAGGGGTGGCCTACGAGCAGTACTTC. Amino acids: CASTKGVAYEQYF.

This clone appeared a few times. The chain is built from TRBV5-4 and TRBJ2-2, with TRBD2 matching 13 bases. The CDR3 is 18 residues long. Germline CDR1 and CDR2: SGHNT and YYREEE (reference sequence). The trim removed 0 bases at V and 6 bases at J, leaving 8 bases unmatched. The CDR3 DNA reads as TGTGCCAGCAGCTTGGAATGGACTAGCGGGAGAAGGGCCGGGGAGCTGTTTTTT. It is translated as CASSLEWTSGRRAGELFF. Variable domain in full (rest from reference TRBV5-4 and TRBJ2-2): ETGVTQSPTHLIKTRGQQVTLRCSSQSGHNTVSWYQQALGQGPQFIFQYYREEENGRGNFPPRFSGLQFPNYSSELNVNALELDDSALYLCASSLEWTSGRRAGELFFGEGSRLTVL.